One sample yielded the 5 T cell receptor beta chains listed below, sequenced in a study of siplizumab effects on memory and regulatory T cells. Data came from immunoSEQ multiplex PCR; TCRdb stores just in-frame clones and leaves some out. The sample shows over 45,000 clones, less than 98% of them seen only once. The specimen sequenced was naive CD8+ T cells sorted from blood. The source of these receptors is a human donor in good health.

V and J are TRBV2 and TRBJ2-1, with 11 bases aligning to TRBD2. J was trimmed by 10 bases and V by 6 bases; bases with no gene match: 14. Looked up from germline, CDR1 is SNHLY and CDR2 is FYNNEI. This CDR3 has 16 residues. The CDR3 sequence is CASSGPTSGTKREQFF. CDR3 coding DNA: TGTGCCAGCAGCGGCCCGACTAGCGGGACTAAACGGGAGCAGTTCTTC. The entire variable domain, with the rest obtained from reference TRBV2 and TRBJ2-1, is as follows: EPEVTQTPSHQVTQMGQEVILRCVPISNHLYFYWYRQILGQKVEFLVSFYNNEISEKSEIFDDQFSVERPDGSNFTLKIRSTKLEDSAMYFCASSGPTSGTKREQFFGPGTRLTVL.

This chain joins TRBV28 and TRBJ2-5; TRBD2 aligns across 12 bases. There are 16 residues in the CDR3. Germline CDR1 and CDR2: MDHEN and SYDVKM. With V trimmed by 5 bases and J by 2 bases, 6 bases remained unmatched. CDR3 region: CASSLPGLAGQETQYF. CDR3 bases: TGTGCCAGCAGTCTCCCAGGACTAGCGGGACAAGAGACCCAGTACTTC.

V is TRBV19 and J is TRBJ2-7; D ambiguous. V lost 5 bases and J 5 bases, leaving 10 bases between the germline ends. Germline lookup yields CDR1 LNHDA and CDR2 SQIVND (reference sequence). The CDR3 extends over 12 amino acids. CDR3 amino acids: CASSLARHEQYF. The DNA of the CDR3 is TGTGCCAGTAGTTTGGCGAGGCACGAGCAGTACTTC.

The rearrangement links TRBV5-6 to TRBJ2-5; no clear D gene. Trimming took 0 bases from V and 5 from J, leaving 8 bases between them. CDR1 and CDR2 from the germline V gene are SGHDT and YYEEEE. The CDR3 loop spans 13 amino acids. DNA for the CDR3: TGTGCCAGCAGCTTGGGCAACTGGGAGACCCAGTACTTC. Translation: CASSLGNWETQYF.

The chain carries TRBV2 and TRBJ2-2; perhaps TRBD2 as D (7 bases). This CDR3 is built from 15 residues. V lost 0 bases and J 3 bases, leaving 8 bases between the germline ends. CDR1 is SNHLY and CDR2 is FYNNEI in the germline V gene. CDR3 loop: CASSEAGGDTGELFF. CDR3 in DNA: TGTGCCAGCAGTGAAGCAGGGGGGGACACCGGGGAGCTGTTTTTT.